Each of the 25 T cell receptor beta chains below was sequenced from the same sample in a study of metastatic and nonmetastatic thyroid tumors. TCRdb redid the clone calls on the PCR reads using MiXCR. Among 90,000 or so clones listed, approximately 9% were seen once. Patients underwent thyroid surgery, and none had received any treatment before it. Material for sequencing was blood. These receptor sequences come from a female donor with papillary thyroid cancer or a benign thyroid nodule (not recorded which). Some clones in this sample may be carry-over from other donors' samples.

The table lists this clone with many counts. The chain links TRBV28 to TRBJ1-5; the D is unclear. This CDR3 has 13 amino acids. Germline CDR1 is MDHEN and CDR2 is SYDVKM. V was shortened by 7 bases and J by 11 bases, with 18 bases between the two germline ends. CDR3 nucleotides: TGTGCCAGCAACTTCGGGCAGGTGAAGGCCCAGCATTTT. Encoded protein: CASNFGQVKAQHF.

The chain couples TRBV10-3 to TRBJ2-7, with D hard to call. The ends were cut back, 7 bases at V and 3 bases at J, with 13 bases in the middle. This CDR3 contains 13 residues. Per germline, CDR1 ENHRY and CDR2 SYGVKD. CDR3 DNA sequence: TGTGCCATCACCGAAGGGCCCGGCTACGAGCAGTACTTC. This sequence encodes CAITEGPGYEQYF.

This clone came up many times. V gene TRBV5-1 combines with J gene TRBJ1-1; 8 bases map to TRBD1. CDR1 and CDR2 (germline): SGHRS, YFSETQ. CDR3 length: 16 amino acids. J gave up 4 bases and V 3 bases, and 11 bases lay outside the gene matches. The DNA for the CDR3 is TGCGCCAGCAGCTCTCTATCAACAGGGGGAGGCACTGAAGCTTTCTTT. Translation gives CASSSLSTGGGTEAFF.

This clone was seen only a few times. This chain connects TRBV7-9 to TRBJ1-2; D might be TRBD1 (6 bases). The CDR3 spans 13 residues. Germline lookup yields CDR1 SEHNR and CDR2 FQNEAQ (reference sequence). V lost 8 bases to trimming and J lost 4 bases, with 14 bases between them. The CDR3 bases are TGTGCCAGCGAGGCGGGGGGGGCCTATGGCTACACCTTC. Amino acid sequence: CASEAGGAYGYTF.

This clone was seen repeatedly, ten times or more. This rearrangement joins TRBV3-1 to TRBJ2-2; a weak D match, TRBD2 (5 bases). V gave up 1 base and J gave up 4 bases, with 13 bases separating them. Looked up from germline, CDR1 is LGHDT and CDR2 is YNNKEL (reference sequence). The CDR3 consists of 16 residues. CDR3 in amino acids: CASSQGSPSPTGELFF. The CDR3 DNA follows: TGTGCCAGCAGCCAAGGGTCCCCTAGCCCCACCGGGGAGCTGTTTTTT.

Comments on this clone: This may arise from a read error, as a much more abundant clone is one base away. The rearrangement joins TRBV10-3 to TRBJ2-7; 9 bases align to TRBD1. CDR1 is ENHRY and CDR2 is SYGVKD in the germline V gene. The CDR3 has 13 amino acids. CDR3 bases: TGTGCCATCAGGGAGACAGGGGGGTACGAGCAGTGCTTC. Protein sequence: CAIRETGGYEQCF.

The chain recombines TRBV5-1 with TRBJ2-5; either TRBD1 or TRBD2 may fit D (5 bases each). The CDR3 totals 15 residues. CDR1 is SGHRS, CDR2 YFSETQ, per germline. Trimming shortened V by 3 bases and J by 5 bases, and 17 bases separated the two germline ends. CDR3 nucleotide sequence: TGCGCCAGCAGCTCTCTGAGGGGATGGGGGGAGACCCAGTACTTC. Translated, it gives CASSSLRGWGETQYF. The full variable domain, rest sourced from reference TRBV5-1 and TRBJ2-5, is KAGVTQTPRYLIKTRGQQVTLSCSPISGHRSVSWYQQTPGQGLQFLFEYFSETQRNKGNFPGRFSGRQFSNSRSEMNVSTLELGDSALYLCASSSLRGWGETQYFGPGTRLLVL.

This clone was recorded many times. This chain links TRBV20-1 with TRBJ1-2, with D possibly being TRBD1 (6 bases). The CDR3 runs to 15 residues. Trimming pared 6 bases from V and 4 bases from J, leaving 21 bases between. Germline CDR1 is DFQATT and CDR2 is SNEGSKA (reference sequence). The CDR3 reads CSAETGTPRGYGYTF. CDR3 nucleotides: TGCAGTGCCGAAACCGGGACACCCAGAGGCTATGGCTACACCTTC.

This clone was seen at least ten times. CDR3 nucleotides: TGCGCCAGCAGCCAGATGGGGGCCCCAGATACGCAGTATTTT. Residues: CASSQMGAPDTQYF. The chain joins TRBV4-1 to TRBJ2-3, with TRBD1 as a possible D gene (6 bases). Trimming stripped 3 bases from V and 4 bases from J, with 11 bases between. Germline assignment: CDR1 MGHRA and CDR2 YSYEKL. This CDR3 contains 14 residues.

The sample holds a few counts of this clone. The chain combines TRBV6-1 with TRBJ1-5; D is perhaps TRBD1 (6 bases). Deletions cut 8 bases from V and 5 bases from J, with 16 bases between. Per the germline V gene, CDR1 is MNHNS and CDR2 is SASEGT. The CDR3 length is 14 residues. The CDR3, as DNA: TGTGCCAGCCATCCCAGGGGAGGGGATCAGCCCCAGCATTTT. Translating gives CASHPRGGDQPQHF.

This clone showed up many times. CDR3 sequence: CASSLDGTQETQYF. Here the CDR3 DNA reads TGCGCCAGCAGCTTGGACGGGACCCAAGAGACCCAGTACTTC. V is TRBV5-1 and J is TRBJ2-5; D tentatively fits TRBD1 or TRBD2 (5 bases each). CDR1 SGHRS and CDR2 YFSETQ come from the germline V gene. This CDR3 region has 14 residues. V lost 0 bases, J lost 1 base, and 7 bases lay in between.

This clone was counted at least ten times. The J gene is TRBJ2-3, the V gene TRBV2, with 8 bases fitting TRBD2. V lost 7 bases, J lost 1 base, and 1 base stayed unmatched. CDR3 length: 13 residues. Germline V gene lookup returns CDR1 SNHLY and CDR2 FYNNEI. CDR3 nucleotides: TGTGCCAGCATGCGGGAGGGCACAGATACGCAGTATTTT. It specifies CASMREGTDTQYF.

This clone was seen a single time. The CDR3 nucleotides read TGTGCCAGCAGCGTAGGCCCCCAGGGGCGCAGTGGCTACACCTTC. This translates into CASSVGPQGRSGYTF. The chain is built from TRBV9 and TRBJ1-2, with D tentatively TRBD1 (6 bases). V dropped 0 bases and J dropped 7 bases, with 16 bases sitting between them. This CDR3 spans 15 amino acids. Germline V gene lookup returns CDR1 SGDLS and CDR2 YYNGEE.

With respect to this clone: A read error is possible here, since a much larger clone lies one base away. CDR3: CASSYGRYPDFF. In DNA, the CDR3 is TGTGCCAGCAGTTACGGGCGGTACCCAGATTTCTTT. The chain couples TRBV6-5 to TRBJ1-1; no firm D call. The germline V and J ends were trimmed by 2 bases and 13 bases, with 14 bases remaining between them. The CDR3 loop spans 12 amino acids. The V gene's germline CDR1 is MNHEY and CDR2 SVGAGI.

This clone appeared many times. V is TRBV7-9 and J is TRBJ1-5, with a weak D call TRBD1 (6 bases). Trimming took 5 bases from V and 5 from J, leaving 16 bases between them. In germline, CDR1 is SEHNR, CDR2 FQNEAQ (reference sequence). The CDR3 extends over 15 amino acids. CDR3 amino acids: CASSAGPGAYQPQHF. CDR3 coding DNA: TGTGCCAGCAGCGCGGGACCGGGGGCGTATCAGCCCCAGCATTTT.

This clone was counted ten times or more. This chain connects TRBV6-1 to TRBJ1-2, with 8 positions matching TRBD1. Germline CDR1 and CDR2: MNHNS and SASEGT. The CDR3 consists of 16 residues. V shed 2 bases and J 3 bases; nucleotides not matched to a gene: 8. In DNA, the CDR3 is TGTGCCAGCAGTGAAAACCGGGACAGGCGACACTATGGCTACACCTTC. It yields the protein CASSENRDRRHYGYTF.

The V and J genes are TRBV11-2 and TRBJ1-1; no firm D call. The CDR3 sequence is 14 residues long. In germline, CDR1 is SGHAT, CDR2 FQNNGV. Between the trimmed V and J ends, which lost 1 base and 0 bases, there was a span of 6 bases. The CDR3 region is CASSLAGLNTEAFF. The CDR3 DNA sequence: TGTGCCAGCAGCTTAGCGGGGTTGAACACTGAAGCTTTCTTT.

This clone came up many times. V and J are TRBV11-1 and TRBJ1-1, with a tentative D call TRBD1 (5 bases). Trimming removed 5 bases from V and 0 bases from J, with 16 bases in between. The CDR3 consists of 16 residues. From germline, CDR1 is SGHAT and CDR2 FQDESV (reference sequence). The chain's CDR3 is CASSPPGGGMNTEAFF. The DNA for the CDR3 is TGTGCCAGCAGCCCCCCCGGGGGGGGAATGAACACTGAAGCTTTCTTT.

This clone has only a few counts. The rearrangement joins TRBV30 to TRBJ2-7, with a possible D match to TRBD1 (6 bases). V shed 5 bases and J shed 5 bases, with 19 bases lying between them. This CDR3 comprises 14 residues. Germline assignment: CDR1 GTSNPN and CDR2 SVGIG (reference sequence). CDR3 protein: CAWSIGGRGNEQYF. The CDR3, as DNA: TGTGCCTGGTCCATCGGTGGCAGGGGTAACGAGCAGTACTTC.

At least ten counts were recorded for this clone. This chain uses TRBV20-1 with TRBJ1-2; D unclear. Germline V gives CDR1 DFQATT, CDR2 SNEGSKA (reference sequence). Trimming pared 6 bases from V and 8 bases from J, leaving 16 bases between. The CDR3 is 12 amino acids. CDR3 residues: CSATINPDGYTF. As DNA, the CDR3 is TGCAGTGCAACAATCAACCCGGACGGCTACACCTTC.

This clone was detected only once. The V and J genes are TRBV3-1 and TRBJ1-5; 7 nucleotides line up with TRBD1. CDR3 length: 14 residues. V was clipped by 2 bases and J by 5 bases; unmatched bases: 3. Germline assignment: CDR1 LGHDT and CDR2 YNNKEL (reference sequence). CDR3 sequence (DNA): TGTGCCAGCAGCCAAAGAGGGGGCGATCAGCCCCAGCATTTT. Protein sequence: CASSQRGGDQPQHF.

This clone was counted between two and nine times. The chain carries TRBV6-5 and TRBJ2-5; D is perhaps TRBD1 or TRBD2 (6 bases each). The CDR3 contains 15 residues. Germline-derived CDR1 and CDR2 are MNHEY and SVGAGI. With 4 bases removed from V and 5 bases from J, the gap between germline ends came to 17 bases. The CDR3: CASSSHREGGETQYF. The DNA for the CDR3 is TGTGCCAGCAGTTCCCACAGGGAAGGAGGGGAGACCCAGTACTTC.

The sample holds many counts of this clone. This sequence joins TRBV5-6 and TRBJ2-3, with a weak D call TRBD2 (5 bases). This CDR3 spans 18 amino acids. V lost 1 base and J lost 3, with 21 bases in between. Germline CDR1 is SGHDT and CDR2 is YYEEEE. The CDR3 reads CASSLILASTPTTDTQYF. The CDR3 DNA is TGTGCCAGCAGCTTGATTCTAGCTTCCACCCCGACGACAGATACGCAGTATTTT.

In its sample, this clone was seen many times. The gene calls are TRBV28 and TRBJ1-2, with D possibly matching TRBD1 (5 bases). Trimming cost V 5 bases and J 8 bases, with 15 bases left between them. The CDR3 spans 13 residues. Germline V gene data show CDR1 as MDHEN and CDR2 as SYDVKM. The chain's CDR3 is CASSAGPPGGYTF. In nucleotides, the CDR3 is TGTGCCAGCAGTGCCGGCCCCCCAGGGGGCTACACCTTC.

This clone was picked up many times. This sample also contains other DNA sequences that code for the same CDR3. The chain uses TRBV6-1 and TRBJ2-5; D is possibly TRBD2 (6 bases). CDR1 and CDR2 from the germline V gene are MNHNS and SASEGT. The CDR3 loop spans 17 amino acids. V was clipped by 6 bases and J by 5 bases, with 25 bases between them. DNA of the CDR3: TGTGCCAGCAGCGACCCCCCGGGACTTAAGGCATGGGAGACCCAGTACTTC. Translation: CASSDPPGLKAWETQYF.